This is a list of T cell receptor beta chains from one sample in a study of cytomegalovirus exposure and HLA in healthy donors. Only in-frame clones appear in the TCRdb table, and some are missing; sequencing was by immunoSEQ multiplex PCR. The table records more than 85,000 clones, 65% to 80% of them present only once. Sample: PBMCs. The receptors stem from a woman in her 50s in good health and CMV-seropositive. CDR3s include the opening cysteine and the closing phenylalanine or tryptophan. Each record gives: D gene, clone size, J gene, V gene, CDR3 DNA, CDR3 protein. D genes are given only for firm matches. The size field is filled for only some rows; it gives once, few, many or a size class.

>.|.|TRBJ2-2|TRBV9
TGTGCCAGCACCCCAAGATTGGGAGGCGGGAACACCGGGGAGCTGTTTTTT
CASTPRLGGGNTGELFF
>.|.|TRBJ2-7|TRBV6-1
TGTGCCAGCAGCCAATCTCAGGGGTATAGCTACGAGCAGTACTTC
CASSQSQGYSYEQYF
>TRBD1|once|TRBJ1-4|TRBV10-1
TGCGCCAGCAGTCCCGACAGGGTCGCAGAAAAACTGTTTTTT
CASSPDRVAEKLFF
>TRBD2|few|TRBJ2-1|TRBV6-1
TGTGCCAGCAGTGAAGCACGGCTAGCGGGAGCTAATGAGCAGTTCTTC
CASSEARLAGANEQFF
>.|few|TRBJ2-7|TRBV6-1
TGTGCCAGCAGTGACAGAGGGGGTTCCGAGCAGTACTTC
CASSDRGGSEQYF
>.|.|TRBJ2-4|TRBV19
TGTGCCAGTAGTATCATGGAGGGACGGGCAAACATTCAGTACTTC
CASSIMEGRANIQYF
>.|.|TRBJ2-1|TRBV4-1
TGCGCCAGCAGCCAAGGAGCGTGGCGGGGCTACAATGAGCAGTTCTTC
CASSQGAWRGYNEQFF
>.|.|TRBJ1-1|TRBV19
TGTGCCAGCCACCAAGGGGGTCGTACCACTGAAGCTTTCTTT
CASHQGGRTTEAFF
>.|.|TRBJ2-7|TRBV28
TGTGCCAGCAGTTTATATGGGGGTCGGGGGGAGCAGTACTTC
CASSLYGGRGEQYF
>.|.|TRBJ1-2|TRBV29-1
TGCAGCGTGGGGGCCGGGACGGATAACTATGGCTACACCTTC
CSVGAGTDNYGYTF
>.|.|TRBJ2-2|TRBV5-1
TGCGCCAGCACCCGGGAACCGAACACCGGGGAGCTGTTTTTT
CASTREPNTGELFF
>TRBD1|.|TRBJ2-1|TRBV7-8
TGTGCCAGCAGCTTATGGGGACAGGGGAACAATGAGCAGTTCTTC
CASSLWGQGNNEQFF
>.|.|TRBJ1-2|TRBV5-1
TGCGCCAGCAGCTTGACCGGGGAGGAATACGATGGCTACACCTTC
CASSLTGEEYDGYTF
>.|.|TRBJ1-4|TRBV19
TGTGCCAGTAGTTTACAGGGCCGGACTAATGAAAAACTGTTTTTT
CASSLQGRTNEKLFF
>.|medium-sized|TRBJ2-7|TRBV5-4
TGTGCCAGCAGCTTGGCACGGGGTGGCTACGAGCAGTACTTC
CASSLARGGYEQYF
>.|.|TRBJ2-5|TRBV9
TGTGCCAGCAGCCCTTTGACTAGTCAAGAGACCCAGTACTTC
CASSPLTSQETQYF
>TRBD1|.|TRBJ2-7|TRBV14
TGTGCCAGCAGCGTTTACAGGGGGAGCTCCTACGAGCAGTACTTC
CASSVYRGSSYEQYF
>TRBD1|.|TRBJ1-5|TRBV27
TGTGCCAGCAGTTTGACAGGGCTAAATCAGCCCCAGCATTTT
CASSLTGLNQPQHF
>.|.|TRBJ1-2|TRBV6-5
TGTGCCAGCCGCGGGGGGTCCTTCTATGGCTACACCTTC
CASRGGSFYGYTF
>TRBD2|few|TRBJ2-1|TRBV7-3
TGTGCCAGCAGCCCAACCGGGACTAGTTTTATGAATGAGCAGTTCTTC
CASSPTGTSFMNEQFF
>.|.|TRBJ1-6|TRBV19
TGTGCCAGTAGTCTGCGGGGGAATTCACCCCTCCACTTT
CASSLRGNSPLHF
>.|.|TRBJ1-2|TRBV11-2
TGTGCCAGCAGCTTAGGTGTGGCCCCTAACTATGGCTACACCTTC
CASSLGVAPNYGYTF
>.|.|TRBJ2-5|TRBV7-7
TGTGCTAGCAGTCAGACGCGGGCGGCAGAGACCCAGTACTTC
CASSQTRAAETQYF
>TRBD2|.|TRBJ2-1|TRBV5-4
TGTGCCAGCAGCTTGACTAGCGGGTACAATGAGCAGTTCTTC
CASSLTSGYNEQFF
>.|.|TRBJ1-1|TRBV28
TGTGCCAGCAGTTTATCCTTTGACAGGAACACTGAAGCTTTCTTT
CASSLSFDRNTEAFF
>.|.|TRBJ1-6|TRBV28
TGTGCCAGCAGCCAAGACACCTTACCTTCACCCCTCCACTTT
CASSQDTLPSPLHF
>.|.|TRBJ1-5|TRBV4-1
TGCGCCAGCAGCCAATCGCTAACAGGATCACTTTCCAATCAGCCCCAGCATTTT
CASSQSLTGSLSNQPQHF
>.|few|TRBJ2-6|TRBV5-1
TGCGCCAGCAAGGCGGGCCGCTCTGGGGCCAACGTCCTGACTTTC
CASKAGRSGANVLTF